The 14 T cell receptor beta chains below all came from one sample that was sequenced in a study of cytomegalovirus exposure and HLA in healthy donors (TCRdb year 2017). The method was the immunoSEQ multiplex PCR assay. For the multiplex PCR, a mixture combining 60 forward primers for TCR Vbeta segments and 13 reverse primers for TCR Jbeta segments was used. Drawn from immuneACCESS, this table holds only the in-frame rearrangements with V and J called that TCRdb kept. Clones are partly lost; checked studies trace under half to an unresolved V gene and leave the rest unexplained. The sample table contains some 89,000 clones; only one count was recorded for around four fifths of them. 4.1% of the sample comes from the top ten. The specimen was PBMCs. These receptors were obtained from a middle-aged woman in good health and CMV-seropositive.

The chain employs TRBV18 and TRBJ1-5; 7 bases are a match to TRBD1. The CDR3 has 13 residues. V was clipped by 3 bases and J by 7 bases; unmatched bases: 3. Germline V CDR1 and CDR2: KGHSH, LQKENI. CDR3 sequence reads: CASSPDRVQPQHF. The DNA for the CDR3 is TGTGCCAGCTCACCCGACAGGGTCCAGCCCCAGCATTTT.

The CDR3 reads CATSRELRQMDGYTF. DNA for the CDR3: TGTGCCACCAGCAGAGAGCTCCGTCAGATGGATGGCTACACCTTC. This sequence joins TRBV15 and TRBJ1-2; D is unclear. Germline values: CDR1 LNHNV, CDR2 YYDKDF (reference sequence). Trimming removed 0 bases at V and 6 bases at J, with 14 bases between. This CDR3 is 15 amino acids long.

This chain joins TRBV5-1 and TRBJ2-7, with TRBD1 as a possible D gene (6 bases). V lost 7 bases and J lost 0, with 11 bases in between. Germline V lookup: CDR1 SGHRS, CDR2 YFSETQ. The CDR3 is 13 residues long. CDR3 sequence reads: CASQGLISYEQYF. The CDR3 bases are TGCGCCAGCCAGGGGCTCATCTCCTACGAGCAGTACTTC.

This clone was counted once. V usage is TRBV7-8 and J usage is TRBJ2-5; D remains unclear. V was shortened by 5 bases and J by 5 bases, with 3 bases between the two germline ends. Germline CDR1 SGHVS, CDR2 FQNEAQ. The CDR3 runs to 10 residues. Here the CDR3 reads CASSRETQYF. CDR3 nucleotide sequence: TGTGCCAGCAGCCGGGAGACCCAGTACTTC.

This chain's CDR3 is CASSIGGGVGGYTF. The CDR3 DNA is TGTGCCAGTAGTATAGGGGGCGGGGTCGGTGGCTACACCTTC. The chain is built from TRBV19 and TRBJ1-2; perhaps TRBD1 as D (5 bases). CDR1 is LNHDA, CDR2 SQIVND, per germline (reference sequence). The V end lost 1 base, the J end lost 7 bases, and 13 bases lay between the germline ends. This CDR3 is built from 14 residues. The full variable domain, its missing parts supplied by reference TRBV19 and TRBJ1-2, is DGGITQSPKYLFRKEGQNVTLSCEQNLNHDAMYWYRQDPGQGLRLIYYSQIVNDFQKGDIAEGYSVSREKKESFPLTVTSAQKNPTAFYLCASSIGGGVGGYTFGSGTRLTVV.

The V and J genes are TRBV6-5 and TRBJ2-5; D possibly corresponds to TRBD1 (5 bases). The CDR3 is 13 amino acids. Germline assignment: CDR1 MNHEY and CDR2 SVGAGI. V was shortened by 6 bases and J by 3 bases, with 11 bases between the two germline ends. The CDR3 coding sequence is TGTGCCAGCAGCCAGACAGAAAAAGAGACCCAGTACTTC. Translated, it gives CASSQTEKETQYF.

A word on this clone: Other DNA variants within this sample encode the same CDR3. V gene TRBV5-4 combines with J gene TRBJ2-5; perhaps TRBD2 as D (7 bases). The CDR3 is 15 residues long. Germline lookup yields CDR1 SGHNT and CDR2 YYREEE (reference sequence). V gave up 2 bases and J gave up 2 bases, with 13 bases separating them. In nucleotides, the CDR3 is TGTGCCAGCAGCTTCCCAGGGAGGGGGCAAGAGACCCAGTACTTC. This sequence encodes CASSFPGRGQETQYF.

V is TRBV10-3 and J is TRBJ1-3; D perhaps matches TRBD1 (6 bases). Germline V gene lookup returns CDR1 ENHRY and CDR2 SYGVKD. Trimming removed 2 bases at V and 4 bases at J, with 12 bases between. This CDR3 is built from 15 residues. The DNA for the CDR3 is TGTGCCATCAGTGAGCCACAGGGTACGGGAAACACCATATATTTT. Amino acid sequence: CAISEPQGTGNTIYF.

The gene calls are TRBV6-4 and TRBJ1-1; D gene unclear. The CDR3 is 14 amino acids. Trimming shortened V by 3 bases and J by 1 base, and 9 bases separated the two germline ends. Germline CDR1 MRHNA, CDR2 SNTAGT. CDR3 coding DNA: TGTGCCAGCAGTGAAAAACACGAGAACACTGAAGCTTTCTTT. Its translation is CASSEKHENTEAFF.

This chain joins TRBV6-1 and TRBJ2-1; maybe TRBD1 (6 bases). Trimming stripped 0 bases from V and 9 bases from J, with 15 bases between. Germline CDR1 and CDR2: MNHNS and SASEGT. This CDR3 comprises 15 residues. The CDR3 sequence: CASSEALRQAGEQFF. CDR3 in DNA: TGTGCCAGCAGTGAAGCCCTTCGACAGGCTGGTGAGCAGTTCTTC.

This clone was seen a few times. The rearrangement links TRBV7-2 to TRBJ2-7; TRBD1 aligns across 7 bases. Germline CDR1 is SGHTA and CDR2 is FQGNSA. J was trimmed by 2 bases and V by 4 bases; bases with no gene match: 8. This CDR3 region has 15 residues. This chain's CDR3 is CASSYAGTDTYEQYF. The CDR3 DNA sequence: TGTGCCAGCAGCTACGCCGGGACAGACACCTACGAGCAGTACTTC.

This clone was detected once. V gene TRBV6-5 combines with J gene TRBJ2-1; 8 nucleotides match TRBD2. V was pared by 2 bases and J by 8 bases, with 11 bases of the junction left unmatched. The CDR3 covers 16 residues. The germline V gene encodes CDR1 MNHEY and CDR2 SVGAGI. CDR3 DNA: TGTGCCAGCAGTTACCGGGGGGGCTACCCCCTCCATGAGCAGTTCTTC. Its translation: CASSYRGGYPLHEQFF.

The chain uses TRBV7-3 and TRBJ2-1; 8 positions match TRBD2. Unmatched junction bases numbered 6, after V lost 2 bases and J lost 6 bases. Germline assignment: CDR1 SGHTA and CDR2 FQGTGA. The CDR3 consists of 15 residues. CDR3 DNA sequence: TGTGCCAGCAGCTTACTAGCGGGTAACCTCAATGAGCAGTTCTTC. This translates into CASSLLAGNLNEQFF.

The chain uses TRBV19 and TRBJ2-1; D is perhaps TRBD2 (5 bases). Trimming cost V 1 base and J 10 bases, with 14 bases left between them. The germline gives CDR1 LNHDA, CDR2 SQIVND (reference sequence). This CDR3 contains 14 residues. CDR3 loop: CASSIGSATGEQFF. In DNA, the CDR3 is TGTGCCAGTAGTATAGGATCCGCGACGGGGGAGCAGTTCTTC.